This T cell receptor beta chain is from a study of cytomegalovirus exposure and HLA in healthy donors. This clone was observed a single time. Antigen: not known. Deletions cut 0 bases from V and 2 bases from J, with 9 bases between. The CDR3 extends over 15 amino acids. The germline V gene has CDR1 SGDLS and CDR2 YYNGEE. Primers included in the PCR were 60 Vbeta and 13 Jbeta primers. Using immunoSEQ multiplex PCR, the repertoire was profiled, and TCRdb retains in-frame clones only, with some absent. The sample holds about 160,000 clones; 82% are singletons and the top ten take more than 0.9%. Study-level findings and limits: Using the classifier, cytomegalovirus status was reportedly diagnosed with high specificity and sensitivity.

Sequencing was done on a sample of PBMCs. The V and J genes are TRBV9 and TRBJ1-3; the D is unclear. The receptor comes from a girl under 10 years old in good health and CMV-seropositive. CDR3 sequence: CASSVASGTGNTIYF. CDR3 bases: TGTGCCAGCAGCGTAGCGTCGGGGACTGGAAACACCATATATTTT.